Following are 26 T cell receptor beta chains from one sample sequenced in a study of cytomegalovirus exposure and HLA in healthy donors. The repertoire was sequenced with immunoSEQ multiplex PCR; TCRdb's copy has only in-frame clones and lacks some. The repertoire consists of some 140,000 clones, with approximately 82% occurring once and the leading ten covering roughly 29%. Sequenced input: PBMCs. Receptors originate from a man aged 25-40 years in good health and CMV-seropositive.

The sample holds a few counts of this clone. The chain links TRBV9 to TRBJ2-7; 8 bases fit TRBD1. The V gene's germline CDR1 is SGDLS and CDR2 YYNGEE. V dropped 4 bases and J dropped 5; count of bases not matched to a gene: 11. The CDR3 sequence is 15 residues long. CDR3 sequence: CASSPWTGRRDEQYF. The DNA of the CDR3 is TGTGCCAGCAGCCCCTGGACAGGGAGACGGGACGAGCAGTACTTC.

The chain has TRBV2 and TRBJ2-1; D may be TRBD1 (6 bases). Trimming took 8 bases from V and 4 from J, leaving 12 bases between them. Germline CDR1 SNHLY, CDR2 FYNNEI. The CDR3 runs 13 residues. In nucleotides, the CDR3 is TGTGCCAGCCGGGACACGCCGTACAATGAGCAGTTCTTC. Protein: CASRDTPYNEQFF.

The CDR3 loop is CASSHYPGQGDEQYF. DNA of the CDR3: TGCGCCAGCAGCCACTATCCGGGACAGGGCGACGAGCAGTACTTC. This chain joins TRBV4-3 and TRBJ2-7, with 9 bases that match TRBD1. This CDR3 has 15 residues. Trimming at V came to 3 bases and at J to 5 bases, leaving 8 bases not matched to a gene. Germline V gene sequence: CDR1 LGHNA, CDR2 YSLEER.

The V gene is TRBV6-6, the J gene TRBJ1-1, with TRBD1 as a possible D gene (5 bases). V dropped 2 bases and J dropped 1 base, with 14 bases sitting between them. From germline, CDR1 is MNHNY and CDR2 SVGAGI (reference sequence). This CDR3 comprises 16 residues. The CDR3: CASSYPLVQGNTEAFF. The CDR3 bases are TGTGCCAGCAGTTACCCCCTCGTCCAGGGGAACACTGAAGCTTTCTTT.

V and J are TRBV29-1 and TRBJ2-1; 12 nucleotides match TRBD2. Trimming removed 3 bases from V and 8 bases from J; junction bases left unmatched: 14. CDR1 and CDR2 (germline): SQVTM, ANQGSEA. The CDR3 has 17 amino acids. CDR3 DNA: TGCAGCGTTGACGGGCTAGCGGGAGGGCCAGGTCTCGATGAGCAGTTCTTC. Its protein is CSVDGLAGGPGLDEQFF.

The gene calls are TRBV18 and TRBJ2-5, with 7 bases identical to TRBD1. The V segment lost 2 bases and the J segment 5 bases; nucleotides outside the gene matches: 11. The CDR3 contains 16 residues. CDR1 is KGHSH and CDR2 is LQKENI in the germline V gene. DNA of the CDR3: TGTGCCAGCTCACCAGGACAGGTGGGGGTTGGCGAGACCCAGTACTTC. Encoded protein: CASSPGQVGVGETQYF.

V gene TRBV27 combines with J gene TRBJ1-1; tentative D call: TRBD1 (5 bases). The CDR3 is 15 amino acids. Trimming removed 5 bases at V and 0 bases at J, with 13 bases between. CDR1 MNHEY and CDR2 SMNVEV come from the germline V gene (reference sequence). CDR3 loop: CASSPGTGVNTEAFF. CDR3 sequence (DNA): TGTGCCAGCAGTCCTGGCACAGGAGTGAACACTGAAGCTTTCTTT.

CDR3 in DNA: TGTGCCAGCAGCTTAGTAATGGGACAGGGGAGGGATGAGCAGTTCTTC. It is translated as CASSLVMGQGRDEQFF. The chain employs TRBV11-2 and TRBJ2-1; TRBD1 matches at 10 bases. Germline CDR1 is SGHAT and CDR2 is FQNNGV. This CDR3 spans 16 amino acids. Trimming removed 1 base from V and 8 bases from J; junction bases left unmatched: 8. The whole variable domain, remainder taken from reference TRBV11-2 and TRBJ2-1, is EAGVAQSPRYKIIEKRQSVAFWCNPISGHATLYWYQQILGQGPKLLIQFQNNGVVDDSQLPKDRFSAERLKGVDSTLKIQPAKLEDSAVYLCASSLVMGQGRDEQFFGPGTRLTVL.

The chain has TRBV9 and TRBJ1-1; 7 nucleotides line up with TRBD1. The CDR3 loop spans 13 amino acids. The germline gives CDR1 SGDLS, CDR2 YYNGEE. The V gene end was trimmed by 4 bases and the J gene end by 4 bases; junction bases not matched to a gene: 4. DNA of the CDR3: TGTGCCAGCAGCTGGGGGGACAGCACTGAAGCTTTCTTT. Residues: CASSWGDSTEAFF.

The chain joins TRBV28 to TRBJ1-5; D is possibly TRBD1 (6 bases). The CDR3 is 17 residues long. V was shortened by 6 bases and J by 0 bases, with 18 bases between the two germline ends. CDR1 is MDHEN, CDR2 SYDVKM, per germline. CDR3 sequence (DNA): TGTGCCAGCAGCCCCCTGAGACAGGCACGTAGCAATCAGCCCCAGCATTTT. Its protein is CASSPLRQARSNQPQHF.

The chain carries TRBV28 and TRBJ1-1; D gene ambiguous. Germline V gene data show CDR1 as MDHEN and CDR2 as SYDVKM. CDR3 size: 15 residues. Trimming stripped 3 bases from V and 0 bases from J, with 11 bases between. The CDR3 coding sequence is TGTGCCAGCAGTTTTAACAGCAGGTTGAACACTGAAGCTTTCTTT. It codes for CASSFNSRLNTEAFF. Together with reference TRBV28 and TRBJ1-1, the CDR3 gives the full variable domain: DVKVTQSSRYLVKRTGEKVFLECVQDMDHENMFWYRQDPGLGLRLIYFSYDVKMKEKGDIPEGYSVSREKKERFSLILESASTNQTSMYLCASSFNSRLNTEAFFGQGTRLTVV.

In DNA, the CDR3 is TGCAGCGTTGTCACCGGGACAGGGGCAAGAAACACTGAAGCTTTCTTT. As protein: CSVVTGTGARNTEAFF. The chain carries TRBV29-1 and TRBJ1-1; 10 positions match TRBD1. The CDR3 has 16 amino acids. V was pared by 4 bases and J by 2 bases, with 10 bases of the junction left unmatched. The germline V gene encodes CDR1 SQVTM and CDR2 ANQGSEA.

This clone occurred once. V and J are TRBV7-9 and TRBJ2-1; D is uncertain. This CDR3 region has 15 residues. Trimming took off 5 bases at V and 7 bases at J, with 18 bases between the two ends. Germline V gene lookup returns CDR1 SEHNR and CDR2 FQNEAQ (reference sequence). CDR3 amino acids: CASSLMGSVSNEQFF. The CDR3 DNA reads as TGTGCCAGCAGCCTAATGGGCTCTGTGTCGAATGAGCAGTTCTTC.

The genes are TRBV19 and TRBJ2-7; D remains unclear. The CDR3 is 13 amino acids. Germline V lookup: CDR1 LNHDA, CDR2 SQIVND (reference sequence). V was trimmed by 4 bases and J by 5 bases, leaving 12 bases between them. The CDR3 nucleotides are TGTGCCAGTAGTACTGCAAGAGAGGACGAGCAGTACTTC. It yields the protein CASSTAREDEQYF.

The table lists this clone with a count of one. The rearrangement joins TRBV11-2 to TRBJ1-1, with 7 bases aligning to TRBD1. The CDR3 covers 14 residues. Losses at the gene ends were 5 bases for V and 4 bases for J; bases not matched to a gene: 7. The germline CDR1 and CDR2 sequences are SGHAT and FQNNGV. The CDR3 nucleotides read TGTGCCAGCAGCAACAGGGGTGTCGGCACTGAAGCTTTCTTT. It yields the protein CASSNRGVGTEAFF.

Here the CDR3 DNA reads TGCGCCAGCAGCCAGGCTTCGACAGGGGAAGAGCAGTACTTC. Translation: CASSQASTGEEQYF. This sequence joins TRBV4-3 and TRBJ2-7, with TRBD1 matching over 8 bases. In germline, CDR1 is LGHNA, CDR2 YSLEER. The trim removed 3 bases at V and 7 bases at J, leaving 8 bases unmatched. This CDR3 is 14 amino acids long.

The CDR3 loop reads CASSFTTGGYGELFF. The CDR3 DNA reads as TGTGCCAGCAGTTTCACGACAGGGGGCTACGGGGAGCTGTTTTTT. The rearrangement links TRBV27 to TRBJ2-2, with 10 nucleotides matching TRBD1. Germline values: CDR1 MNHEY, CDR2 SMNVEV (reference sequence). The CDR3 totals 15 residues. J was trimmed by 7 bases and V by 3 bases; bases with no gene match: 5.

The chain combines TRBV27 with TRBJ2-3, with 10 bases lining up with TRBD2. CDR3 length: 17 residues. V dropped 1 base and J dropped 1; count of bases not matched to a gene: 5. Germline V lookup: CDR1 MNHEY, CDR2 SMNVEV (reference sequence). CDR3 sequence: CASSLWGGTSGTDTQYF. CDR3 nucleotide sequence: TGTGCCAGCAGTTTATGGGGTGGGACTAGCGGCACAGATACGCAGTATTTT.

The chain recombines TRBV6-5 with TRBJ1-2, with D perhaps matching TRBD1 (5 bases). The CDR3 runs to 14 residues. Per germline, CDR1 MNHEY and CDR2 SVGAGI. V was trimmed by 2 bases and J by 3 bases, leaving 10 bases between them. CDR3 nucleotide sequence: TGTGCCAGCAGTTACCAACAGGAATACTATGGCTACACCTTC. Protein product: CASSYQQEYYGYTF.

The rearrangement uses TRBV18 and TRBJ1-1; 8 positions agree with TRBD1. In germline, CDR1 is KGHSH, CDR2 LQKENI. Trimming took 0 bases from V and 5 from J; bases not matched to a gene: 5. CDR3 size: 15 residues. Written as DNA, the CDR3 is TGTGCCAGCTCACCACCCGGACAGGGATGGACTGAAGCTTTCTTT. Translation gives CASSPPGQGWTEAFF.

J is TRBJ1-4 and V is TRBV5-1, with D possibly matching TRBD1 (5 bases). Per the germline V gene, CDR1 is SGHRS and CDR2 is YFSETQ. Between the trimmed V and J ends, which lost 0 bases and 3 bases, there was a span of 12 bases. The CDR3 spans 16 residues. The CDR3 nucleotides are TGCGCCAGCAGCTTGGCCGGGGGTGCGGCTAATGAAAAACTGTTTTTT. It codes for CASSLAGGAANEKLFF.

J is TRBJ2-3 and V is TRBV4-1; 9 bases align to TRBD1. CDR1 MGHRA and CDR2 YSYEKL come from the germline V gene. The CDR3 has 16 residues. The J segment lost 3 bases and the V segment lost 3 bases, leaving 7 bases of the junction unmatched. CDR3 amino acids: CASSHPQGATTDTQYF. CDR3 coding DNA: TGCGCCAGCAGCCATCCACAGGGGGCTACGACAGATACGCAGTATTTT.

This clone was recorded at least ten times. The genes are TRBV19 and TRBJ1-5; TRBD1 agrees at 11 bases. CDR1 is LNHDA and CDR2 is SQIVND in the germline V gene (reference sequence). V gave up 5 bases and J gave up 5 bases; unmatched junction bases: 5. The CDR3 runs 15 residues. The CDR3: CASSPWTGGDQPQHF. In DNA, the CDR3 is TGTGCCAGTAGTCCGTGGACAGGGGGCGATCAGCCCCAGCATTTT. Looking up the rest from reference TRBV19 and TRBJ1-5 gives the full variable domain: DGGITQSPKYLFRKEGQNVTLSCEQNLNHDAMYWYRQDPGQGLRLIYYSQIVNDFQKGDIAEGYSVSREKKESFPLTVTSAQKNPTAFYLCASSPWTGGDQPQHFGDGTRLSIL.

The chain employs TRBV18 and TRBJ1-1; a weak D match, TRBD1 (6 bases). CDR3 length equals 14 residues. The ends were cut back, 6 bases at V and 4 bases at J, with 15 bases in the middle. Germline CDR1 reads KGHSH; CDR2 reads LQKENI. CDR3 in amino acids: CASSTNQGSTEAFF. The CDR3 DNA reads as TGTGCCAGCTCGACAAATCAGGGGTCCACTGAAGCTTTCTTT.

This chain connects TRBV5-1 to TRBJ2-3, with a weak D call TRBD2 (7 bases). Trimming took 0 bases from V and 4 from J, leaving 15 bases between them. Germline CDR1 SGHRS, CDR2 YFSETQ. The CDR3 loop spans 16 amino acids. The DNA for the CDR3 is TGCGCCAGCAGCTTGGCAGGGGAGGGAGTAGCAGATACGCAGTATTTT. This codes for CASSLAGEGVADTQYF.

The rearrangement uses TRBV27 and TRBJ2-1, with TRBD2 identical over 7 bases. Trimming cost V 5 bases and J 2 bases; bases outside gene matches: 6. In germline, CDR1 is MNHEY, CDR2 SMNVEV (reference sequence). The CDR3 loop spans 15 amino acids. CDR3: CASSGMGGAYNEQFF. The CDR3 region has the DNA TGTGCCAGCAGTGGGATGGGGGGGGCCTACAATGAGCAGTTCTTC.